A single sample gave rise to the 22 T cell receptor beta chains below, sequenced in a study of blood T cell repertoires in COVID-19. Generated by immunoSEQ multiplex PCR, the TCRdb table keeps only in-frame clones and is missing some. The sample carries about 220,000 clones, around 80% recorded once. The sample comprised peripheral blood. These receptors were taken from a woman in her 70s with acute or convalescent COVID-19.

J is TRBJ1-6 and V is TRBV5-4, with 7 nucleotides matching TRBD1. Germline assignment: CDR1 SGHNT and CDR2 YYREEE (reference sequence). J gave up 9 bases and V 4 bases, and 10 bases lay outside the gene matches. The CDR3 spans 15 residues. The CDR3 coding sequence is TGTGCCAGCAGCCACAAGGAACAGGGGTCTTCACCCCTCCACTTT. The encoded protein is CASSHKEQGSSPLHF.

Concerning this clone: Other nucleotide sequences from this sample produce the same CDR3. The chain is built from TRBV14 and TRBJ1-1; D is undetermined. CDR1 SGHDN and CDR2 FVKESK come from the germline V gene. V was pared by 2 bases and J by 1 base, with 5 bases between. The CDR3 runs to 13 residues. The CDR3 sequence: CASSQSTNTEAFF. In DNA, the CDR3 is TGTGCCAGCAGCCAATCTACGAACACTGAAGCTTTCTTT. The full variable domain, rest sourced from reference TRBV14 and TRBJ1-1, is EAGVTQFPSHSVIEKGQTVTLRCDPISGHDNLYWYRRVMGKEIKFLLHFVKESKQDESGMPNNRFLAERTGGTYSTLKVQPAELEDSGVYFCASSQSTNTEAFFGQGTRLTVV.

The rearrangement links TRBV9 to TRBJ1-3, with D possibly TRBD1 on 5 matching bases. The CDR3 loop spans 15 amino acids. Trimming cost V 4 bases and J 4 bases, with 15 bases left between them. Per germline, CDR1 SGDLS and CDR2 YYNGEE. CDR3 sequence (DNA): TGTGCCAGCAGCCCTCAAGGGGCAAACGGAAACACCATATATTTT. Translated: CASSPQGANGNTIYF.

This clone turned up a few times. The rearrangement links TRBV30 to TRBJ2-1, with no clear D. Germline CDR1 and CDR2: GTSNPN and SVGIG (reference sequence). The CDR3 contains 15 residues. Trimming took off 0 bases at V and 5 bases at J, with 14 bases between the two ends. This chain's CDR3 is CAWSVLVSTNNEQFF. CDR3 coding DNA: TGTGCCTGGAGTGTACTGGTTAGCACTAACAATGAGCAGTTCTTC. The whole variable domain, filled in from reference TRBV30 and TRBJ2-1, reads SQTIHQWPATLVQPVGSPLSLECTVEGTSNPNLYWYRQAAGRGLQLLFYSVGIGQISSEVPQNLSASRPQDRQFILSSKKLLLSDSGFYLCAWSVLVSTNNEQFFGPGTRLTVL.

The chain combines TRBV28 with TRBJ1-2, with D possibly TRBD1 on 5 matching bases. V lost 4 bases to trimming and J lost 4 bases, with 28 bases between them. CDR3 length: 19 residues. Germline V lookup: CDR1 MDHEN, CDR2 SYDVKM. The CDR3 loop is CASSSPGGSSGIRGYGYTF. CDR3 DNA: TGTGCCAGCAGTTCCCCGGGGGGGTCGTCGGGGATTCGCGGCTATGGCTACACCTTC.

The chain carries TRBV6-5 and TRBJ1-2, with 7 bases fitting TRBD1. Trimming took 10 bases from V and 4 from J; bases not matched to a gene: 15. Per the germline V gene, CDR1 is MNHEY and CDR2 is SVGAGI. The CDR3 has 15 residues. Written as DNA, the CDR3 is TGTGCCACGGCGGGTTCGACAGGGCCTAGCTATGGCTACACCTTC. Translating gives CATAGSTGPSYGYTF.

The chain couples TRBV24-1 to TRBJ1-1; 8 bases match TRBD1. This CDR3 is 16 amino acids long. The germline CDR1 and CDR2 sequences are KGHDR and SFDVKD. V shed 4 bases and J 10 bases; nucleotides not matched to a gene: 16. The CDR3 nucleotides read TGTGCCACCAGTGAATCCGGACAGGGTCTTCCGAGGGGAGCTTTCTTT. As protein: CATSESGQGLPRGAFF.

The rearrangement joins TRBV5-1 to TRBJ2-1, with 9 nucleotides matching TRBD2. The V segment lost 3 bases and the J segment 5 bases; nucleotides outside the gene matches: 9. Per the germline V gene, CDR1 is SGHRS and CDR2 is YFSETQ. The CDR3 runs to 16 residues. The CDR3 region has the DNA TGCGCCAGCAGCTCATTCGGGACTAGCCGTCACAATGAGCAGTTCTTC. It codes for CASSSFGTSRHNEQFF.

The rearrangement links TRBV19 to TRBJ2-3; 12 bases line up with TRBD2. The CDR3 has 16 residues. CDR1 and CDR2 (germline): LNHDA, SQIVND (reference sequence). The junction had 7 bases not matched to a gene; V was cut back by 7 bases and J by 2 bases. The chain's CDR3 is CASTKLAGGSTDTQYF. Here the CDR3 DNA reads TGTGCCAGTACTAAACTAGCGGGGGGTTCCACAGATACGCAGTATTTT.

This clone was seen more than once but under ten times. The chain carries TRBV10-3 and TRBJ2-3; 9 bases agree with TRBD2. V gave up 4 bases and J gave up 3 bases; unmatched junction bases: 14. This CDR3 spans 18 amino acids. Per the germline V gene, CDR1 is ENHRY and CDR2 is SYGVKD. The CDR3 bases are TGTGCCATCAGTGGGTCGGCTAGCGGGATTGTATGGACAGATACGCAGTATTTT. Residues: CAISGSASGIVWTDTQYF.

This sequence joins TRBV30 and TRBJ1-6; no clear D gene. Germline CDR1 and CDR2: GTSNPN and SVGIG (reference sequence). The germline V and J ends were trimmed by 8 bases and 0 bases, with 14 bases remaining between them. CDR3 length: 15 residues. The CDR3 DNA reads as TGTGCCGCCGAAGCGGGCAGCTCCTATAATTCACCCCTCCACTTT. This encodes CAAEAGSSYNSPLHF.

CDR3 loop: CASRFANSSGNTIYF. The CDR3 nucleotides are TGTGCCAGCCGTTTCGCCAACAGCTCTGGAAACACCATATATTTT. The chain couples TRBV6-6 to TRBJ1-3; no definite D call. Trimming left V 8 bases short and J 0 bases short, with 14 bases between. The CDR3 has 15 amino acids. Looked up from germline, CDR1 is MNHNY and CDR2 is SVGAGI (reference sequence).

This clone is a singleton in its sample. V and J are TRBV18 and TRBJ2-7; TRBD2 matches 8 bases. V gave up 2 bases and J gave up 3 bases; unmatched junction bases: 9. The CDR3 has 16 amino acids. CDR1 KGHSH and CDR2 LQKENI come from the germline V gene. In DNA form, the CDR3 reads TGTGCCAGCTCACCATACGGGGGGGCCACCAACTACGAGCAGTACTTC. This encodes CASSPYGGATNYEQYF.

CDR3 coding DNA: TGCGCCAGCAGTGACGGGGGGGTGAGGTCAGATACGCAGTATTTT. As protein: CASSDGGVRSDTQYF. J is TRBJ2-3 and V is TRBV10-2; TRBD2 agrees at 8 bases. Germline values: CDR1 WSHSY, CDR2 SAAADI. This CDR3 comprises 15 residues. V was pared by 3 bases and J by 4 bases, with 6 bases of the junction left unmatched.

V and J are TRBV7-2 and TRBJ2-4; the match to TRBD2 covers 8 bases. CDR1 and CDR2 from the germline V gene are SGHTA and FQGNSA. This CDR3 is built from 16 residues. The ends lost 0 bases at V and 8 bases at J; junction bases unmatched: 9. CDR3 sequence reads: CASSLAGTGGPYIQYF. Here the CDR3 DNA reads TGTGCCAGCAGCTTAGCGGGGACGGGGGGGCCGTACATTCAGTACTTC.

The V gene is TRBV3-1 (or the pseudogene TRBV3-2), the J gene TRBJ2-1, with 10 bases that match TRBD2. The CDR3 consists of 16 residues. J gave up 6 bases and V 4 bases, and 9 bases lay outside the gene matches. Germline CDR1 LGHDT, CDR2 YNNKEL (reference sequence). The CDR3 DNA sequence: TGTGCCAGCAGCCCGACCGAACTAGCGGGGATCAATGAGCAGTTCTTC. The encoded protein is CASSPTELAGINEQFF.

The rearrangement uses TRBV7-2 and TRBJ2-2, with 7 bases fitting TRBD2. Unmatched junction bases numbered 6, after V lost 6 bases and J lost 5 bases. Per the germline V gene, CDR1 is SGHTA and CDR2 is FQGNSA. The CDR3 has 14 residues. For the CDR3, the DNA is TGTGCCAGCAGTTTGCACGGGGGGACCGGGGAGCTGTTTTTT. Translating gives CASSLHGGTGELFF.

V gene TRBV18 combines with J gene TRBJ1-2, with 11 bases lining up with TRBD1. V lost 5 bases and J lost 5; bases outside the gene matches: 7. This CDR3 is 15 amino acids long. Germline V gene data show CDR1 as KGHSH and CDR2 as LQKENI. The CDR3 region has the DNA TGTGCCAGCTCAAATACCGGGACAGGGGGTTATGGCTACACCTTC. Encoded protein: CASSNTGTGGYGYTF.

About this clone: Other DNA sequences within the sample encode an identical CDR3. The V call is TRBV5-1, the J call TRBJ1-1; TRBD1 agrees at 7 bases. This CDR3 contains 14 residues. Trimming took 1 base from V and 1 from J; bases not matched to a gene: 1. The germline CDR1 and CDR2 sequences are SGHRS and YFSETQ. Here the CDR3 DNA reads TGCGCCAGCAGCTTGTCAGGGGGGAACACTGAAGCTTTCTTT. Amino acids: CASSLSGGNTEAFF.

The rearrangement uses TRBV7-8 and TRBJ2-7; 8 bases map to TRBD1. The CDR3 is made up of 15 amino acids. The trim removed 2 bases at V and 6 bases at J, leaving 9 bases unmatched. The V gene's germline CDR1 is SGHVS and CDR2 FQNEAQ. CDR3 loop: CASSLRGQGAGEQYF. DNA of the CDR3: TGTGCCAGCAGCTTACGAGGGCAGGGGGCTGGCGAGCAGTACTTC.

This chain uses TRBV29-1 with TRBJ2-4; 10 bases are a match to TRBD1. This CDR3 comprises 14 residues. The V segment lost 6 bases and the J segment 5 bases; nucleotides outside the gene matches: 7. Germline V gene lookup returns CDR1 SQVTM and CDR2 ANQGSEA. Here the CDR3 reads CSVSSGTGENIQYF. The CDR3 DNA is TGCAGCGTCTCTTCCGGGACAGGGGAAAACATTCAGTACTTC.

The chain couples TRBV5-1 to TRBJ2-6; D possibly corresponds to TRBD1 (5 bases). Germline V gives CDR1 SGHRS, CDR2 YFSETQ. The CDR3 sequence is 15 residues long. V lost 4 bases and J 2 bases, leaving 10 bases between the germline ends. The CDR3 DNA is TGCGCCAGCAGCCCACAGGTAGCTGGGGCCAACGTCCTGACTTTC. It encodes CASSPQVAGANVLTF.